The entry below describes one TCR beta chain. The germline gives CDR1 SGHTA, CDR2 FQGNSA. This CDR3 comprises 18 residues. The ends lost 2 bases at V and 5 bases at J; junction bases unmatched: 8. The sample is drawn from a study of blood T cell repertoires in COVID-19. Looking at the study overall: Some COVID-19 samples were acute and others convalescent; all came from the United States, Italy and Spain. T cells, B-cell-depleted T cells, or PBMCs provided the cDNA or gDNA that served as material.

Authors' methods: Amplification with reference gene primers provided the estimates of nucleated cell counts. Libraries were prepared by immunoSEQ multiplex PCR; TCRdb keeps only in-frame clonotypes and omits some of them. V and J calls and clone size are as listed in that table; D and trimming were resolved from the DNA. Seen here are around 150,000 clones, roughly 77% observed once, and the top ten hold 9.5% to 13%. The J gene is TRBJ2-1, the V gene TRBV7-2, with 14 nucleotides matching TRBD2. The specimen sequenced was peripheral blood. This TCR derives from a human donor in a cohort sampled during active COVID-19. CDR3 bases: TGTGCCAGCAGCTTAATAGGACTAGCGGGGGGCCTGGACAATGAGCAGTTCTTC. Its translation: CASSLIGLAGGLDNEQFF.